The present TCR beta chain was sequenced within a study of T cell responses to AZD1222 COVID-19 vaccine. Germline V CDR1 and CDR2: SEHNR, FQNEAQ (reference sequence). V was shortened by 4 bases and J by 0 bases, with 9 bases between the two germline ends. The CDR3 sequence is 15 residues long. Study findings and constraints: The study sampled repertoires only after the peak T cell response. Close to half of all spike-specific TCRs reportedly target regions of the variants that are unmutated.

Produced via immunoSEQ multiplex PCR; TCRdb's table is partial and in-frame only. The sample contains approximately 150,000 clones, 90% of which appear only once. About this clone: What it recognizes is unknown.

The TCR sequence derives from an adult in good health. J is TRBJ2-2 and V is TRBV7-9; unclear D gene. Source: peripheral blood, taken on day 0 of AZD1222 vaccination. The CDR3 nucleotides are TGTGCCAGCAGCTCAACCTTAACGAACACCGGGGAGCTGTTTTTT. It is translated as CASSSTLTNTGELFF.